The following is a TCR beta chain sequence with its context. The protocol was immunoSEQ multiplex PCR, while the TCRdb copy is restricted to in-frame clones and leaves out a portion. The profile covers about 64,000 clones, with 88% appearing a single time and around a tenth taken by the ten largest. The record originates from a study of blood T cell repertoires in COVID-19. As for the study in general: The cDNA or gDNA used as material had been derived from T cells, B-cell-depleted T cells, or PBMCs.

Germline V lookup: CDR1 LNHNV, CDR2 YYDKDF (reference sequence). Trimming left V 1 base short and J 3 bases short, with 9 bases between. The length of the CDR3 is 14 residues. This rearrangement joins TRBV15 to TRBJ1-1; a possible D gene is TRBD1 (5 bases). This clonotype was obtained from a woman in her 40s who had recovered from COVID-19. Sample: PBMCs or T cells enriched from blood (not recorded which). The CDR3: CATSRGRVHTEAFF. The DNA of the CDR3 is TGTGCCACCAGCAGAGGCAGGGTGCACACTGAAGCTTTCTTT.